Shown below are 29 T cell receptor beta chains from a single sample sequenced in a study of shared clonotypes between healthy human individuals. The table came from immunoSEQ multiplex PCR; TCRdb's copy has only in-frame clones and leaves some out. The table shows about 1 million clones, with about 70% occurring only once. Sequenced input: memory CD4+ T cells sorted from blood. The subset denotes: CD45RA-negative fraction. These receptors originate from a man younger than 30 in good health.

The chain combines TRBV18 with TRBJ2-5; the D is unclear. This CDR3 is 14 amino acids long. Germline CDR1 is KGHSH and CDR2 is LQKENI. Trimming cost V 2 bases and J 1 base, with 8 bases left between them. The CDR3: CASSPIGVQETQYF. For the CDR3, the DNA is TGTGCCAGCTCACCAATAGGCGTCCAAGAGACCCAGTACTTC.

This chain links TRBV6-1 with TRBJ2-7; no reliable D call. The CDR3 loop spans 11 amino acids. Germline lookup yields CDR1 MNHNS and CDR2 SASEGT. Trimming took 1 base from V and 9 from J, leaving 7 bases between them. Written as DNA, the CDR3 is TGTGCCAGCAGTGAAGGGAGTGTGCAGTACTTC. Protein sequence: CASSEGSVQYF.

The chain is built from TRBV11-2 and TRBJ1-2; TRBD1 agrees at 7 bases. Germline lookup yields CDR1 SGHAT and CDR2 FQNNGV. The CDR3 covers 12 residues. Losses at the gene ends were 4 bases for V and 8 bases for J; bases not matched to a gene: 4. CDR3 protein: CASSSQGRGYTF. The CDR3 DNA reads TGTGCCAGCAGCTCACAGGGGAGAGGCTACACCTTC.

In DNA, the CDR3 is TGTGCCAGCTCAGATAATCAGGGGTCCCTTTCACCCCTCCACTTT. Its protein is CASSDNQGSLSPLHF. V usage is TRBV18 and J usage is TRBJ1-6; perhaps TRBD1 as D (6 bases). This CDR3 is built from 15 residues. In germline, CDR1 is KGHSH, CDR2 LQKENI. The germline V and J ends were trimmed by 5 bases and 9 bases, with 17 bases remaining between them. Full variable domain (outside the CDR3, taken from reference TRBV18 and TRBJ1-6): NAGVMQNPRHLVRRRGQEARLRCSPMKGHSHVYWYRQLPEEGLKFMVYLQKENIIDESGMPKERFSAEFPKEGPSILRIQQVVRGDSAAYFCASSDNQGSLSPLHFGNGTRLTVT.

The gene calls are TRBV29-1 and TRBJ2-1; TRBD2 agrees at 13 bases. This CDR3 has 13 amino acids. The J segment lost 8 bases and the V segment lost 7 bases, leaving 5 bases of the junction unmatched. The V gene's germline CDR1 is SQVTM and CDR2 ANQGSEA. The CDR3 DNA reads TGCAGCGGTGGACTAGCGGGGGAGGATGAGCAGTTCTTC. It codes for CSGGLAGEDEQFF.

This chain links TRBV2 with TRBJ1-5; D is undetermined. The V and J ends lost 8 bases and 2 bases respectively, with 13 bases between them. The CDR3 runs 14 residues. Germline V lookup: CDR1 SNHLY, CDR2 FYNNEI. For the CDR3, the DNA is TGTGCCAGCGGAGTTCGGGGTGGCAATCAGCCCCAGCATTTT. Translation: CASGVRGGNQPQHF.

This chain links TRBV6-6 with TRBJ2-7; 10 nucleotides agree with TRBD2. Germline CDR1 MNHNY, CDR2 SVGAGI (reference sequence). CDR3 size: 15 residues. Trimming cost V 2 bases and J 5 bases; bases outside gene matches: 6. In nucleotides, the CDR3 is TGTGCCAGCAGTTACCCTAGCGGGAGTAGTCACGAGCAGTACTTC. Its translation: CASSYPSGSSHEQYF.

This rearrangement joins TRBV7-8 to TRBJ1-5; 9 nucleotides align to TRBD1. The germline V gene has CDR1 SGHVS and CDR2 FQNEAQ. This CDR3 contains 14 residues. J was trimmed by 4 bases and V by 5 bases; bases with no gene match: 3. CDR3 DNA: TGTGCCAGCAGCCAAGGACAGGGGAATCAGCCCCAGCATTTT. Its translation: CASSQGQGNQPQHF. The full variable domain, in which reference TRBV7-8 and TRBJ1-5 provide the parts outside the CDR3, is GAGVSQSPRYKVAKRGQDVALRCDPISGHVSLFWYQQALGQGPEFLTYFQNEAQLDKSGLPSDRFFAERPEGSVSTLKIQRTQQEDSAVYLCASSQGQGNQPQHFGDGTRLSIL.

The chain recombines TRBV6-6 with TRBJ2-1; 8 nucleotides line up with TRBD1. The germline CDR1 and CDR2 sequences are MNHNY and SVGAGI (reference sequence). V lost 6 bases, J lost 3 bases, and 7 bases stayed unmatched. The CDR3 runs to 15 residues. The CDR3 spells CASSGIRGHYNEQFF. The CDR3 DNA sequence: TGTGCCAGCAGCGGGATCAGGGGGCACTACAATGAGCAGTTCTTC.

This chain links TRBV6-1 with TRBJ2-7, with 9 bases identical to TRBD1. Germline CDR1 MNHNS, CDR2 SASEGT. J gave up 1 base and V 6 bases, and 7 bases lay outside the gene matches. This CDR3 contains 15 residues. This chain's CDR3 is CASSLTGQGSYEQYF. The CDR3 bases are TGTGCCAGCAGCCTCACGGGACAGGGTTCCTACGAGCAGTACTTC.

The chain links TRBV20-1 to TRBJ2-5, with unresolved D. CDR1 is DFQATT and CDR2 is SNEGSKA in the germline V gene (reference sequence). The V end lost 2 bases, the J end lost 5 bases, and 6 bases lay between the germline ends. The CDR3 runs to 11 residues. The CDR3 reads CSARNLETQYF. The CDR3 DNA is TGCAGTGCTAGAAACTTGGAGACCCAGTACTTC.

DNA for the CDR3: TGCGCCAGCAGCTTGGGACTAGCGGGGACAATCGAGCAGTACTTC. Its protein is CASSLGLAGTIEQYF. This chain uses TRBV5-1 with TRBJ2-7; 11 bases match TRBD2. CDR1 is SGHRS and CDR2 is YFSETQ in the germline V gene. The CDR3 has 15 amino acids. V lost 0 bases and J lost 6; bases outside the gene matches: 5.

The chain combines TRBV9 with TRBJ2-1; D may be TRBD2 (6 bases). Trimming took off 7 bases at V and 2 bases at J, with 19 bases between the two ends. The CDR3 length is 16 residues. From germline, CDR1 is SGDLS and CDR2 YYNGEE. As DNA, the CDR3 is TGTGCCAGCTCGAGGGGCTCCGGGACTCCCTACAATGAGCAGTTCTTC. Amino acid sequence: CASSRGSGTPYNEQFF.

This rearrangement joins TRBV28 to TRBJ2-7; 8 bases fit TRBD1. CDR3 length: 15 residues. The germline CDR1 and CDR2 sequences are MDHEN and SYDVKM. Unmatched junction bases numbered 10, after V lost 5 bases and J lost 4 bases. CDR3 sequence reads: CASSPEMTGVYEQYF. Here the CDR3 DNA reads TGTGCCAGCAGTCCCGAAATGACAGGGGTTTACGAGCAGTACTTC.

This clone came up a few times. The sample contains more than one DNA sequence encoding this CDR3. The CDR3 nucleotides read TGCAGCGTTGGTGCCACTGAAGCTTTCTTT. The encoded protein is CSVGATEAFF. The chain joins TRBV29-1 to TRBJ1-1; D call uncertain. In germline, CDR1 is SQVTM, CDR2 ANQGSEA. The V gene lost 4 bases and the J gene lost 4 bases, with 4 bases spanning the gap. This CDR3 comprises 10 residues.

The table lists this clone with a count of one. The rearrangement uses TRBV2 and TRBJ2-5, with TRBD2 matching over 8 bases. The CDR3 is 16 residues long. Germline CDR1 is SNHLY and CDR2 is FYNNEI. Germline trimming cut 0 bases from V and 5 bases from J; bases unmatched to any gene: 8. The CDR3 reads CASSEAVRGGRETQYF. The CDR3 nucleotides are TGTGCCAGCAGTGAAGCGGTCCGGGGGGGTCGGGAGACCCAGTACTTC.

The gene calls are TRBV2 and TRBJ1-1, with 10 bases fitting TRBD1. The germline V gene has CDR1 SNHLY and CDR2 FYNNEI. This CDR3 has 16 amino acids. Germline trimming cut 6 bases from V and 5 bases from J; bases unmatched to any gene: 12. CDR3: CASRTGTGVVETEAFF. The CDR3 nucleotides are TGTGCCAGCAGGACCGGGACAGGGGTCGTAGAGACTGAAGCTTTCTTT.

The J gene is TRBJ2-5, the V gene TRBV6-1; D might be TRBD1 or TRBD2, each matching 7 bases. Deletions cut 1 base from V and 5 bases from J, with 20 bases between. The CDR3 sequence is 17 residues long. CDR1 and CDR2 from the germline V gene are MNHNS and SASEGT. Here the CDR3 DNA reads TGTGCCAGCAGTGAAGGCCGGGGGACTACAGGGGCCGAGACCCAGTACTTC. It translates to CASSEGRGTTGAETQYF.

This clone was counted only a few times. The chain carries TRBV14 and TRBJ2-7, with D possibly matching TRBD1 (7 bases). CDR1 SGHDN and CDR2 FVKESK come from the germline V gene. Between the trimmed V and J ends, which lost 6 bases and 4 bases, there was a span of 19 bases. The CDR3 loop spans 15 amino acids. The CDR3 spells CASRVPGGQRYEQYF. DNA for the CDR3: TGTGCCAGCAGAGTCCCCGGGGGACAGAGGTACGAGCAGTACTTC.

The V and J genes are TRBV10-3 and TRBJ1-5; 10 bases fit TRBD1. From germline, CDR1 is ENHRY and CDR2 SYGVKD. V dropped 7 bases and J dropped 6; count of bases not matched to a gene: 9. The CDR3 extends over 15 amino acids. This CDR3 is CAIKDGTGDAQPQHF. In DNA, the CDR3 is TGTGCCATCAAGGATGGGACAGGGGACGCTCAGCCCCAGCATTTT.

V is TRBV25-1 and J is TRBJ2-1; 15 nucleotides match TRBD2. The trim removed 7 bases at V and 6 bases at J, leaving 7 bases unmatched. Germline CDR1 MGHDK, CDR2 SYGVNS. The CDR3 is made up of 16 amino acids. The CDR3 region has the DNA TGTGCCAGCACGGGACTAGCGGGAGGAGGGGGCAATGAGCAGTTCTTC. It translates to CASTGLAGGGGNEQFF.

The chain combines TRBV7-8 with TRBJ1-1; 7 positions match TRBD1. This CDR3 contains 12 residues. Germline CDR1 SGHVS, CDR2 FQNEAQ. Losses at the gene ends were 2 bases for V and 11 bases for J; bases not matched to a gene: 5. CDR3 nucleotide sequence: TGTGCCAGCAGCTTAAAGACAGGGAAGGCTTTCTTT. It is translated as CASSLKTGKAFF.

This chain connects TRBV6-5 to TRBJ2-7; 9 bases line up with TRBD2. The CDR3 loop spans 14 amino acids. In germline, CDR1 is MNHEY, CDR2 SVGAGI. With 6 bases clipped from V and 0 bases from J, the junction kept 3 bases outside the gene matches. As DNA, the CDR3 is TGTGCCAGCAGGAGCGGGGGGTACTCCTACGAGCAGTACTTC. Protein product: CASRSGGYSYEQYF.

The chain carries TRBV6-5 and TRBJ2-3; 7 bases line up with TRBD1. In germline, CDR1 is MNHEY, CDR2 SVGAGI. There are 14 residues in the CDR3. The V and J ends lost 4 bases and 5 bases, in that order; junction bases with no gene match: 6. In DNA, the CDR3 is TGTGCCAGCAGTTTAGACAGGGTCGGAGATACGCAGTATTTT. Its protein product is CASSLDRVGDTQYF.

V usage is TRBV5-6 and J usage is TRBJ2-5; D may match TRBD1 or TRBD2 (5 bases each). The DNA end favors TRBJ2-7, so the J call may be wrong. The germline V gene has CDR1 SGHDT and CDR2 YYEEEE. This CDR3 comprises 15 residues. The CDR3 DNA is TGTGCCAGCAGCTTAGCAGGGACGGCCTCCTACGAGCAGTACTTC. Translation: CASSLAGTASYEQYF.

About this clone: At the DNA level, this CDR3 is encoded by other sequences in the same sample as well. The chain recombines TRBV2 with TRBJ2-5; possibly TRBD2 for D (5 bases). The CDR3 runs to 13 residues. The germline gives CDR1 SNHLY, CDR2 FYNNEI. Trimming removed 4 bases at V and 2 bases at J, with 8 bases between. CDR3 DNA: TGTGCCAGCAGTGGTACGGGGCAAGAGACCCAGTACTTC. It encodes CASSGTGQETQYF.

This clone was found a few times. The rearrangement joins TRBV4-2 to TRBJ2-1; 7 nucleotides align to TRBD1. The V segment lost 2 bases and the J segment 9 bases; nucleotides outside the gene matches: 7. Germline CDR1 LGHNA, CDR2 YNFKEQ. CDR3 length: 14 residues. Here the CDR3 reads CASSQNRQGGEQFF. CDR3 DNA sequence: TGTGCCAGCAGCCAAAATAGACAGGGTGGTGAGCAGTTCTTC.

This clone was picked up a small number of times. The chain uses TRBV6-1 and TRBJ1-4; D not certain. The V gene lost 10 bases and the J gene lost 2 bases, with 14 bases spanning the gap. Germline assignment: CDR1 MNHNS and CDR2 SASEGT. CDR3 length: 14 amino acids. CDR3 bases: TGTGCCACCCGGAGGGAGACTACTAATGAAAAACTGTTTTTT. It encodes CATRRETTNEKLFF.

This clone was detected only a few times. The V call is TRBV29-1, the J call TRBJ1-4; TRBD1 is a possible D gene (5 bases). The germline V and J ends were trimmed by 2 bases and 4 bases, with 8 bases remaining between them. This CDR3 has 13 amino acids. The germline V gene encodes CDR1 SQVTM and CDR2 ANQGSEA. The chain's CDR3 is CSVERGSNEKLFF. In DNA, the CDR3 is TGCAGCGTTGAAAGGGGCAGTAATGAAAAACTGTTTTTT.